Here is one T cell receptor beta chain with its context. Produced via immunoSEQ multiplex PCR; TCRdb's table is partial and in-frame only. This table has fewer than 40,000 clones, approximately 88% appearing once. This sample is part of a study of T cells in localized non-small cell lung cancer. The origin of this receptor is a female donor older than 55 with stage I lung adenocarcinoma. This specimen was peripheral blood, taken before any cancer treatment.

The CDR3 loop is CASSASGRFGTQYF. CDR3 sequence (DNA): TGTGCCAGCAGTGCTAGCGGGAGGTTCGGGACCCAGTACTTC. The rearrangement joins TRBV25-1 to TRBJ2-5, with 11 bases matching TRBD2. CDR1 is MGHDK, CDR2 SYGVNS, per germline. This CDR3 comprises 14 residues. With 4 bases clipped from V and 7 bases from J, the junction kept 5 bases outside the gene matches.